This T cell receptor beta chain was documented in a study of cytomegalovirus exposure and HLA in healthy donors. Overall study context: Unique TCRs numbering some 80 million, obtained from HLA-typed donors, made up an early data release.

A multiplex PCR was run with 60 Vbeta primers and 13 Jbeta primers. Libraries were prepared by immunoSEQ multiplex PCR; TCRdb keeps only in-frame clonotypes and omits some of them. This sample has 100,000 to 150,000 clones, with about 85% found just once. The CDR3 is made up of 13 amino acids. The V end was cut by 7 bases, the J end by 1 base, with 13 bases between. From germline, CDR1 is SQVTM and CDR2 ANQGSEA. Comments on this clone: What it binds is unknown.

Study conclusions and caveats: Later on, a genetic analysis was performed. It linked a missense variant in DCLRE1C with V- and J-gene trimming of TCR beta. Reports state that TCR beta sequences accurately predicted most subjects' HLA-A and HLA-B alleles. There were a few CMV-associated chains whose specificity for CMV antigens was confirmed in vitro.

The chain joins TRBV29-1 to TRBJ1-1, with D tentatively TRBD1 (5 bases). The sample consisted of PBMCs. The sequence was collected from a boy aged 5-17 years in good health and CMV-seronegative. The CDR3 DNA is TGCAGCGCCCGAACTACAGGGAACACTGAAGCTTTCTTT. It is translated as CSARTTGNTEAFF.